At least ten counts were recorded for the clone carrying this T cell receptor (beta chain). The antigen is unknown. The sample belongs to a study of T-cell reconstitution after alpha-beta-depleted transplantation in children. The study, taken as a whole, reports: By about two months after transplant, alpha-beta T cells reportedly arose from several hundred graft clones that had expanded. T-cell numbers and diversity one year post-transplant derived largely from freshly generated T cells.

Construction of the TCRbeta library involved unique molecular identifiers. MiXCR was run by TCRdb on the PCR reads, yielding one entry per CDR3 protein. Among about 5,800 distinct CDR3 sequences listed, 15% to 19% were seen once. Germline CDR1 SGHTA, CDR2 FQGNSA. The CDR3 sequence is 16 residues long. Trimming cost V 3 bases and J 3 bases; bases outside gene matches: 7. The chain links TRBV7-2 to TRBJ2-7; TRBD1 matches 11 bases. The sequence was collected from a patient between 2 and 9 years old who had a stem cell transplant for inherited bone marrow failure, so the T cells may come from the graft donor. Sample: PBMCs, mostly from graft donor cells, taken 180 days after TCRalphabeta/CD19-depleted stem cell transplant. The DNA of the CDR3 is TGTGCCAGCAGCTTGGGGGGGGACAGGGGGTACTACGAGCAGTACTTC. Translating gives CASSLGGDRGYYEQYF.